Listed below are T cell receptor beta chains from one sample, sequenced in a study of CD8 T cells in Susac syndrome. TCRdb re-analysed the immunoSEQ multiplex PCR reads in MiXCR, keeping a single row per CDR3 protein. The sample lists about 400,000 distinct CDR3 sequences, roughly 85% occurring once. The sample comprised CD8+ T cells from PBMCs. These receptors all stem from a human donor with multiple sclerosis. CDR3s include the opening cysteine and the closing phenylalanine or tryptophan. Fields, in order: D gene, J gene, clone size, V gene, CDR3 DNA, CDR3 protein. A D gene is named only where the DNA matches it firmly. Rows may omit the clone size; those that give it use once, few, many or a size class.

-	TRBJ2-2	-	TRBV5-1	TGCGCCAGCAGCTATACCACAGCGAACACCGGGGAGCTGTTTTTT	CASSYTTANTGELFF
-	TRBJ1-1	-	TRBV15	TGTGCCACCAGCAAACCCCCCCATCAAAACACTGAAGCTTTCTTT	CATSKPPHQNTEAFF
-	TRBJ2-1	few	TRBV19	TGTGCCAGTAGCGGGAACAATGAGCAGTTCTTC	CASSGNNEQFF
-	TRBJ1-1	-	TRBV30	TGTGCCTGGAGCGCTACCCCCGGGGCGCCTGAAGCTTTCTTT	CAWSATPGAPEAFF
-	TRBJ1-5	-	TRBV4-1	TGCGCCAGCAGCGAAGGCAGGGACTCAGTGGGGAATCAGCCCCAGCATTTT	CASSEGRDSVGNQPQHF
TRBD1	TRBJ2-5	-	TRBV2	TGTGCCAGCAAGGGGACAGGGGATCAAGAGACCCAGTACTTC	CASKGTGDQETQYF
-	TRBJ2-7	-	TRBV27	TGTGCCAGCAGTTTAGGGAACGGACACGAGCAGTACTTC	CASSLGNGHEQYF
TRBD2	TRBJ2-3	-	TRBV28	TGTGCCAGCAGACCCTTTACTAGCGGAAGCACAGATACGCAGTATTTT	CASRPFTSGSTDTQYF
-	TRBJ1-1	-	TRBV10-1	TGCGCCAGCAGTGATCGGACGGTGAACACTGAAGCTTTCTTT	CASSDRTVNTEAFF
-	TRBJ1-5	-	TRBV14	TGTGCCAGCAGCCACGCAGGGTACAATCAGCCCCAGCATTTT	CASSHAGYNQPQHF
-	TRBJ2-7	-	TRBV28	TGTGCCAGCAGTTTATACGTCTCCTACGAGCAGTACTTC	CASSLYVSYEQYF
TRBD1	TRBJ1-1	-	TRBV6-5	TGTGCCAGCAGTTACTCGGTGAGACAGGGGTTTTTGACTGAAGCTTTCTTT	CASSYSVRQGFLTEAFF
-	TRBJ2-1	-	TRBV4-2	TGTGCCAGCAGCCCACACGATGTGGATGAGCAGTTCTTC	CASSPHDVDEQFF
-	TRBJ2-3	-	TRBV12-3/TRBV12-4	TGTGCCAGCAGTTTTTTCGCAGGAGATACGCAGTATTTT	CASSFFAGDTQYF
-	TRBJ1-3	-	TRBV30	TGTGCCTGGAGGGACCAGCGGCGAGGAGGAAACACCATATATTTT	CAWRDQRRGGNTIYF
-	TRBJ2-1	-	TRBV12-3/TRBV12-4	TGTGCCAGCAGATCTACTAGTCTCCCGTACATTGAGCAGTTCTTC	CASRSTSLPYIEQFF
TRBD2	TRBJ2-2	-	TRBV12-3/TRBV12-4	TGTGCCAGCAGTCCTAGCGGGAGGCTCGGGGAGCTGTTTTTT	CASSPSGRLGELFF
-	TRBJ2-7	-	TRBV19	TGTGCCAGTAGTATGACTTCGGCAGGGGCCTACGAGCAGTACTTC	CASSMTSAGAYEQYF
-	TRBJ1-1	-	TRBV20-1	TGCAGTGCTAGAGACACCCGCGTGAGGGCAGCGGGCGGTGAAGCTTTCTTT	CSARDTRVRAAGGEAFF
-	TRBJ2-7	-	TRBV28	TGTGCCAGCAGTTTTAACCAGGGTCCCTACGAGCAGTACTTC	CASSFNQGPYEQYF
-	TRBJ1-1	-	TRBV29-1	TGCAGCGTATCGGGGCTTAACACTGAAGCTTTCTTT	CSVSGLNTEAFF
-	TRBJ2-7	-	TRBV12-3/TRBV12-4	TGTGCCAGCAGTTTGTATCCGGGGGTCTACGAGCAGTACTTC	CASSLYPGVYEQYF
-	TRBJ2-7	-	TRBV27	TGTGCCAGCAGTTTATCCACCTCCTACGAGCAGTACTTC	CASSLSTSYEQYF
TRBD1	TRBJ2-2	once	TRBV11-2	TGTGCCAGCAGCTCCAACCCCCGGGACAGGGAGACCGGGGAGCTGTTTTTT	CASSSNPRDRETGELFF
-	TRBJ2-2	-	TRBV19	TGTGCCAGTAGTGAGACCGGGGAGCTGTTTTTT	CASSETGELFF
-	TRBJ1-2	-	TRBV4-1	TGCGCCAGCAGCCAATGGTTCGGGGGCCATGGCTACACCTTC	CASSQWFGGHGYTF
-	TRBJ1-1	-	TRBV7-2	TGTGCCAGCAGCTTAACTACAGATTGGCCCCGGGCTTTCTTT	CASSLTTDWPRAFF
-	TRBJ1-1	-	TRBV7-9	TGTGCCAGCAGAGAGAGGGGACCGACGAACACTGAAGCTTTCTTT	CASRERGPTNTEAFF
-	TRBJ1-1	-	TRBV11-1	TGTGCCAGCAGCTTAGCGAGTGAACACCGGAACACTGAAGCTTTCTTT	CASSLASEHRNTEAFF
TRBD1	TRBJ1-1	-	TRBV9	TGTGCCAGCAGCGTCTTCCCAGGGGGATATGGCGAGAACACTGAAGCTTTCTTT	CASSVFPGGYGENTEAFF
-	TRBJ2-1	once	TRBV20-1	TGCAGTGCTAGCGGGGTAGTCCTAGCCTACAATGAGCAGTTCTTC	CSASGVVLAYNEQFF
TRBD2	TRBJ2-1	-	TRBV20-1	TGCAGTGCTAGGCTAGCGGCCAATGAGCAGTTCTTC	CSARLAANEQFF
-	TRBJ2-7	-	TRBV29-1	TGCAGCGTTGAAGAAGGAGGGGTTTCCTACGAGCAGTACTTC	CSVEEGGVSYEQYF